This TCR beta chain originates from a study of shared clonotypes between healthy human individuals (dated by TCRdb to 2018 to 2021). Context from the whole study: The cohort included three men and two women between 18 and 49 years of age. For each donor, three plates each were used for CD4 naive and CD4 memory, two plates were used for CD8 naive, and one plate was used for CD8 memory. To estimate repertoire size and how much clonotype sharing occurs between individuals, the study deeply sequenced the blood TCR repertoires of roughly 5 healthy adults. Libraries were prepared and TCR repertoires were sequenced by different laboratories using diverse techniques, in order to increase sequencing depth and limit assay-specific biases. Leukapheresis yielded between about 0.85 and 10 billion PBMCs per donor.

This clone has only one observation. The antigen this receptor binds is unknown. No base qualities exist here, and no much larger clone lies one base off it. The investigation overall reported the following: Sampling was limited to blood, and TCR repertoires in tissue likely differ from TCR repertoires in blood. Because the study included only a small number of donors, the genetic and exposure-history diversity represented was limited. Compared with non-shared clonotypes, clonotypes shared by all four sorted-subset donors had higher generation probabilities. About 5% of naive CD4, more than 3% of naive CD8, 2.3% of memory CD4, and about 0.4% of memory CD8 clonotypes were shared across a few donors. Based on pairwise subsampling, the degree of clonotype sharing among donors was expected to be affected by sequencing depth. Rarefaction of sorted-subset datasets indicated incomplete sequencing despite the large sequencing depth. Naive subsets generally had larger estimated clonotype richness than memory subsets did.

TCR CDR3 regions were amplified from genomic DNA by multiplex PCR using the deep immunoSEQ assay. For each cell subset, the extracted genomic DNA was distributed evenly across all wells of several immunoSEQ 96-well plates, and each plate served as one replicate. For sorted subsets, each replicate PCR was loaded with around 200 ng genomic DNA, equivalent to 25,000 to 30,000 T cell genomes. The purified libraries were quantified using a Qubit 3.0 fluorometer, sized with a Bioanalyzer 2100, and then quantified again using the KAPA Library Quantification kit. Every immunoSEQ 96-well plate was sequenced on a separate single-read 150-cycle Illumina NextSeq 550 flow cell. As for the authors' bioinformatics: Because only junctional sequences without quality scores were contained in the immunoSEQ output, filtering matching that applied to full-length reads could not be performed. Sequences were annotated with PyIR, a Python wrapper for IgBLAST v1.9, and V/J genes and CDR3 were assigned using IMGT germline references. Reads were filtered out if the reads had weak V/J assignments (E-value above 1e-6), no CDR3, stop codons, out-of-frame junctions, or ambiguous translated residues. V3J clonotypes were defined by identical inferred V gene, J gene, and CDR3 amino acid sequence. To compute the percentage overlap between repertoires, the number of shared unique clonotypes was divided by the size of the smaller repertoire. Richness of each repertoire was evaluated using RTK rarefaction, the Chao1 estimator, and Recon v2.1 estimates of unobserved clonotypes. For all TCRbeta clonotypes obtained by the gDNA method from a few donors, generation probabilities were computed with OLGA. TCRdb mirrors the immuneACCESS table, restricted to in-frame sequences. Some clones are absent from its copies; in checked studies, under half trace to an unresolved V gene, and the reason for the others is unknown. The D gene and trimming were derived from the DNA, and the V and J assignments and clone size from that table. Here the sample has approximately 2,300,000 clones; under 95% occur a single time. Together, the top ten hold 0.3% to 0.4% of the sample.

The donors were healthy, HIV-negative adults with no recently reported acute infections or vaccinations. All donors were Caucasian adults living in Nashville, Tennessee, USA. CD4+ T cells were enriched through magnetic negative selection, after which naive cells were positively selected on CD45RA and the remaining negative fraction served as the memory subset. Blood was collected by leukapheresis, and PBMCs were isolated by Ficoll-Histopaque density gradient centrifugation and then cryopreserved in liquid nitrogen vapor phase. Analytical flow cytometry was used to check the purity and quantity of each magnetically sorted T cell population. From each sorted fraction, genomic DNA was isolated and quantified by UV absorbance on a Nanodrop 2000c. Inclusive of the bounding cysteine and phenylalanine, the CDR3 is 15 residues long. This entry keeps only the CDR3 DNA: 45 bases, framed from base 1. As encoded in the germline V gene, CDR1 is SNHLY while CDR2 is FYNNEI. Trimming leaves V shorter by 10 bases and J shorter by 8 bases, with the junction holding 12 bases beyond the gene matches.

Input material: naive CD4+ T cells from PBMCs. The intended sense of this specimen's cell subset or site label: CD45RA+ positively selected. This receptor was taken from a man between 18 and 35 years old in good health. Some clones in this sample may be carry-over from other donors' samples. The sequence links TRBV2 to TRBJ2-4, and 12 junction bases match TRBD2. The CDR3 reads CAITTGLAGADIQYF. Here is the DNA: TGTGCCATAACAACGGGACTAGCGGGCGCGGACATTCAGTACTTC.